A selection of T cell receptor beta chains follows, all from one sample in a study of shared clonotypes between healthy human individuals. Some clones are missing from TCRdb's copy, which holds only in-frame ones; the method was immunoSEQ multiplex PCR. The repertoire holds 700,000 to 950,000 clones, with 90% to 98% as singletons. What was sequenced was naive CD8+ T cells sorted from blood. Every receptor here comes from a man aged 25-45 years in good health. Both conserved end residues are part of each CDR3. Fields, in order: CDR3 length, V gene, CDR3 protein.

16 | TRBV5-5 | CASSPGAGASTDTQYF
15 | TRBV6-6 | CASSSQGARSYEQYF
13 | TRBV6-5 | CASSYSGPAEAFF
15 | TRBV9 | CASSAQGSGANVLTF
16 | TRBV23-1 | CASSQRDRGYTGELFF
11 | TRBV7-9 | CASSTKGEQFF
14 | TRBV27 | CASSLLDSTDTQYF
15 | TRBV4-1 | CASSQDHASYYEQYF
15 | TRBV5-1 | CASSGRTSGRDEQYF
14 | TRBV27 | CASSFGSGNYGYTF
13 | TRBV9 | CASSALAADTQYF
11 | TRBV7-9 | CASSSGSEAFF
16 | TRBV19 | CASSPLASGRDNEQFF
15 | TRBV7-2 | CASSDPGENTGELFF
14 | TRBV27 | CASRTSGNQETQYF
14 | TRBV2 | CATDGTSGSYEQYF
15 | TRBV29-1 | CSGGLGTNSYNEQFF
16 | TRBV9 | CASSVVRAPGANVLTF
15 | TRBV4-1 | CASSQGQAGNQPQHF
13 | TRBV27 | CASSSRGSYEQYF
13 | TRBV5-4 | CASSFGLSSAQYF
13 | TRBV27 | CASSLNRVHEQYF
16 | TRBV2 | CASSFTGETYQETQYF
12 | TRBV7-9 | CASSLAGDGYTF
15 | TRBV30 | CAWERGAGGTDTQYF
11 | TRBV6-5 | CASSAGVGYTF
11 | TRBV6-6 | CASSKSYEQYF
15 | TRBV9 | CASSFRGSPTYEQYF
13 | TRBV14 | CASSQEGNGELFF
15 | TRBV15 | CATSGLETGANVLTF
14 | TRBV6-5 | CASSLVQRALEAFF
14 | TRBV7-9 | CASSLGTTNYGYTF
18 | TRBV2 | CASSEDGVPTDSNQPQHF
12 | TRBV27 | CASSFPRGTQYF
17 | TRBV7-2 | CASSFSGRASSGNEQFF
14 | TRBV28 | CASSFLQGAGEQYF
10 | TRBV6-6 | CASEGETQYF
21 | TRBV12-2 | CASRLAGFYPSGRVPYNEQFF
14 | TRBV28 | CASSLTGVGNEQFF
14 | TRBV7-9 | CASSPRSIPYGYTF
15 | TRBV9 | CASSVVAGRQETQYF
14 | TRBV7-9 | CASSVVGMNTEAFF
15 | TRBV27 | CASSETSGLSYEQYF
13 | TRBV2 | CASSSRGQETQYF
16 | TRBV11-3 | CASSLGRQGSYNEQFF
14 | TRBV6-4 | CASSFGGSSYEQYF
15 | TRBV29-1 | CSVGGSGLNTGELFF
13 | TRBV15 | CATATGISYEQYF
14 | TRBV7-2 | CASSPRERSYEQYF
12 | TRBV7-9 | CASSLGNNEQFF